The present entry profiles one T cell receptor (beta chain) with its context. This record belongs to a study of preoperative IRX-2 immunotherapy in early breast cancer. Repertoires were generated with immunoSEQ multiplex PCR, while TCRdb's copy carries only in-frame clones and drops some. The sample lists 25,000 to 30,000 clones; 75% to 85% were seen once. Treatment meaning: preoperative locoregional IRX-2 cytokine immunotherapy. Samples came from a phase Ib trial of preoperative locoregional IRX-2 cytokine immunotherapy. V was cut by 5 bases and J by 4 bases, with 12 bases left in between. This CDR3 spans 14 amino acids. In germline, CDR1 is SGHNT, CDR2 YENEEA.

V is TRBV11-3 and J is TRBJ2-1; the D is unclear. This sample comprised lymph node tissue, obtained after IRX-2 immunotherapy. The clonotype comes from a human donor with breast cancer. The chain's CDR3 is CASSRPSVYNEQFF. Here the CDR3 DNA reads TGTGCCAGCAGCCGGCCGTCCGTTTACAATGAGCAGTTCTTC.